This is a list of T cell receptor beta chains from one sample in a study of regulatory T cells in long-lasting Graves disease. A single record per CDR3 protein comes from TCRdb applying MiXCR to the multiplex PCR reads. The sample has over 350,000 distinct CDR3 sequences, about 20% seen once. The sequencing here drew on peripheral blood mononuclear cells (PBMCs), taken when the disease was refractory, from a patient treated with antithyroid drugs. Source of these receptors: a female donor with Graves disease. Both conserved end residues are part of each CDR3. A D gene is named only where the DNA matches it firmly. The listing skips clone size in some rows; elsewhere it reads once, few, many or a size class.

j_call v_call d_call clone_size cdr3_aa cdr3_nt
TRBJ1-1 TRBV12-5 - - CASGLVLGDYTEAFF TGTGCTAGTGGTTTGGTACTGGGGGACTACACTGAAGCTTTCTTT
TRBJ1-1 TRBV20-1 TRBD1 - CSAGQGNTEAFF TGCAGTGCGGGACAGGGGAACACTGAAGCTTTCTTT
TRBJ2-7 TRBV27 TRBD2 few CVSGLSGSSYEQYF TGTGTCTCGGGGCTTAGCGGGAGCTCCTACGAGCAGTACTTC
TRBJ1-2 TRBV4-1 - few CASSQDQGTSYGYTF TGCGCCAGCAGCCAGGATCAGGGAACTAGCTATGGCTACACCTTC
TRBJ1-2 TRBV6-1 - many CASSEWHRDVYGYTF TGTGCCAGCAGTGAATGGCACAGGGACGTATATGGCTACACCTTC
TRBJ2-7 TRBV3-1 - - CASSHGTWEQYF TGTGCCAGCAGCCATGGGACTTGGGAGCAGTACTTC
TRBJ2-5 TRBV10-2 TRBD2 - CASSERVGGLAVQETQYF TGCGCCAGCAGTGAGAGGGTGGGAGGACTAGCGGTCCAAGAGACCCAGTACTTC
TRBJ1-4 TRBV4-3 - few CASSQDLPGIGVEKLFF TGCGCCAGCAGCCAAGATCTCCCAGGGATAGGGGTCGAAAAACTGTTTTTT
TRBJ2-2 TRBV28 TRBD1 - CASSLYRGTGELFF TGTGCCAGCAGTTTGTACAGGGGGACCGGGGAGCTGTTTTTT
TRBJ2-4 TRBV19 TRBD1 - CASSTDDRVLNIQYF TGTGCCAGTAGTACAGACGACAGGGTCCTAAACATTCAGTACTTC
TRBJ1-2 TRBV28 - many CASRPPTNANYGYTF TGTGCCAGCAGGCCACCGACTAATGCTAACTATGGCTACACCTTC
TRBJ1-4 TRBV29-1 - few CSVAASATNEKLFF TGCAGCGTTGCCGCCAGCGCAACTAATGAAAAACTGTTTTTT
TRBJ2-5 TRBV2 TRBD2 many CASSPGLAGEETQYF TGTGCCAGCAGTCCGGGACTAGCGGGAGAAGAGACCCAGTACTTC
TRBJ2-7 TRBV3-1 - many CASSQENEQYF TGTGCCAGCAGCCAAGAAAACGAGCAGTACTTC
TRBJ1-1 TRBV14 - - CASSPGLERAFF TGTGCCAGCAGCCCCGGGCTCGAGAGGGCTTTCTTT
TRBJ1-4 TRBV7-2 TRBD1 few CASSFGQVYEKLFF TGTGCCAGCAGCTTCGGACAGGTTTATGAAAAACTGTTTTTT
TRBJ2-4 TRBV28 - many CASSSPTLAKNIQYF TGTGCCAGCAGTTCACCTACACTAGCCAAAAACATTCAGTACTTC
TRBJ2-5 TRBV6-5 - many CASSYPNGPKRSLPTQYF TGTGCCAGCAGTTACCCCAATGGACCCAAAAGATCACTCCCGACCCAGTACTTC
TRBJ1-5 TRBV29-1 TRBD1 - CSVGPGGLDQPQHF TGCAGCGTTGGCCCAGGGGGCTTGGATCAGCCCCAGCATTTT
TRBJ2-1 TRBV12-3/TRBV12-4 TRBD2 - CAIKTGLAGAEQFF TGTGCCATCAAAACGGGACTAGCGGGAGCTGAGCAGTTCTTC
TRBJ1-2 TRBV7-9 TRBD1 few CASSSDRAGGYTF TGTGCCAGCAGCTCTGACAGGGCTGGTGGCTACACCTTC
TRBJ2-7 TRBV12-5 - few CASGSSQGYEQYF TGTGCTAGTGGTTCTTCACAGGGCTACGAGCAGTACTTC
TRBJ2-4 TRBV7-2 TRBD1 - CASSLSPGQALAKNIQYF TGTGCCAGCAGCTTATCGCCAGGACAGGCCTTAGCCAAAAACATTCAGTACTTC
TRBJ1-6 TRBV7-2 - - CASSLGGLISPLHF TGTGCCAGCAGCTTAGGAGGGTTGATTTCACCCCTCCACTTT
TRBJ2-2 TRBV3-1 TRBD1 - CASSQDDWDRTGELFF TGTGCCAGCAGCCAAGATGATTGGGACAGGACCGGGGAGCTGTTTTTT
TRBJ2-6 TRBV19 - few CASSIPGSGANVLTF TGTGCCAGTAGTATACCCGGCTCTGGGGCCAACGTCCTGACTTTC
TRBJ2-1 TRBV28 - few CASRNPTDRWRFF TGTGCCAGCAGGAATCCGACCGATCGGTGGCGGTTCTTC
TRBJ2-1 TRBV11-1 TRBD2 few CASSPIAGGPNFDEQFF TGTGCCAGCAGCCCCATAGCGGGAGGGCCTAATTTTGATGAGCAGTTCTTC
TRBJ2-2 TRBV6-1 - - CASSGSPATGELFF TGTGCCAGCAGTGGCTCCCCGGCCACCGGGGAGCTGTTTTTT
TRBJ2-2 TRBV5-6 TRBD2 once CASSTREANTGELFF TGTGCCAGCAGCACGCGGGAGGCGAACACCGGGGAGCTGTTTTTT
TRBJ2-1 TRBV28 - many CASSLVQIGSYNEQFF TGTGCCAGCAGTTTAGTGCAGATAGGGTCCTACAATGAGCAGTTCTTC
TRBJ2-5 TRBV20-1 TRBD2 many CSAWGRDETQYF TGCAGTGCCTGGGGGAGGGATGAGACCCAGTACTTC
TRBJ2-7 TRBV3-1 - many CASSLRGVIDEQYF TGTGCCAGCAGCCTACGGGGAGTTATCGACGAGCAGTACTTC
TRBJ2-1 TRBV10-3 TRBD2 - CAIQLAGGNEQFF TGTGCCATTCAGCTAGCGGGAGGCAATGAGCAGTTCTTC
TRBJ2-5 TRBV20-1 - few CSARLLAPKETQYF TGCAGTGCTAGACTCCTAGCCCCCAAAGAGACCCAGTACTTC
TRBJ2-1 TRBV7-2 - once CASSHGGVWQFF TGTGCCAGCAGTCACGGCGGGGTTTGGCAGTTCTTC
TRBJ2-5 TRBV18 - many CASSPSQKTQYF TGTGCCAGCTCACCCTCACAGAAGACCCAGTACTTC
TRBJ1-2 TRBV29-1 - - CSVPLYPYGYTF TGCAGCGTGCCTCTCTACCCCTATGGCTACACCTTC
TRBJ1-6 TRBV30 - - CSSGSSYNSPLHF TGTAGTTCCGGGAGCTCCTATAATTCACCCCTCCACTTT
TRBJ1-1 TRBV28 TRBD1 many CASSTGTGGAGAFF TGTGCCAGCAGTACCGGGACAGGAGGGGCTGGGGCTTTCTTT
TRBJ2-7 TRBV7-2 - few CASSTLQGNEQYF TGTGCCAGCAGCACGCTACAGGGAAACGAGCAGTACTTC
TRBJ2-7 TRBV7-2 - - CASSLRPLNWGYEQYF TGTGCCAGCAGCTTACGCCCCCTAAATTGGGGATACGAGCAGTACTTC